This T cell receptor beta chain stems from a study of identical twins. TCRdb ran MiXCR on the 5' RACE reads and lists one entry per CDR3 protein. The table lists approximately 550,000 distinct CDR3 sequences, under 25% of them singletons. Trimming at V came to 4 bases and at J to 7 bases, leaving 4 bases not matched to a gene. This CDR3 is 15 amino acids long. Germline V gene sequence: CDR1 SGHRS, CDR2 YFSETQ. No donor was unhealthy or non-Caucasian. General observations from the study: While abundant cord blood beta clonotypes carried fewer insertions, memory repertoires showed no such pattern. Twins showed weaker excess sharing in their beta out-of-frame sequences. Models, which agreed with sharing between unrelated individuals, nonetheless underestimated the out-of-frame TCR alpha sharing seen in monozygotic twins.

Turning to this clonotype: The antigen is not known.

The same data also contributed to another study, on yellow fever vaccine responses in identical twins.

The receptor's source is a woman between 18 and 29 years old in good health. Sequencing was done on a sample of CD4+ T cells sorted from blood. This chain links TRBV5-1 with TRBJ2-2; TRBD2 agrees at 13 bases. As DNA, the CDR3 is TGCGCCAGCAGCGACGGACTAGCGGGAGTCGGGGAGCTGTTTTTT. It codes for CASSDGLAGVGELFF.